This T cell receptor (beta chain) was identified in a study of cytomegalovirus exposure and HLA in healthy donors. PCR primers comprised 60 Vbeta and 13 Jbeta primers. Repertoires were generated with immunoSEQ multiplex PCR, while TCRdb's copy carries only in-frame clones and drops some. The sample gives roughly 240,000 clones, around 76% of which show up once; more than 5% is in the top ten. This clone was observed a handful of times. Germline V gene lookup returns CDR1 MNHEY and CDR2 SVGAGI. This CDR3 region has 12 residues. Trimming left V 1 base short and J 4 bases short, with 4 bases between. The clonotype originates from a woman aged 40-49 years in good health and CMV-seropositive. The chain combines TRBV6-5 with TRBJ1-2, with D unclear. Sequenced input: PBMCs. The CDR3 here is CASSYYSYGYTF. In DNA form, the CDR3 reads TGTGCCAGCAGTTACTACAGCTATGGCTACACCTTC.